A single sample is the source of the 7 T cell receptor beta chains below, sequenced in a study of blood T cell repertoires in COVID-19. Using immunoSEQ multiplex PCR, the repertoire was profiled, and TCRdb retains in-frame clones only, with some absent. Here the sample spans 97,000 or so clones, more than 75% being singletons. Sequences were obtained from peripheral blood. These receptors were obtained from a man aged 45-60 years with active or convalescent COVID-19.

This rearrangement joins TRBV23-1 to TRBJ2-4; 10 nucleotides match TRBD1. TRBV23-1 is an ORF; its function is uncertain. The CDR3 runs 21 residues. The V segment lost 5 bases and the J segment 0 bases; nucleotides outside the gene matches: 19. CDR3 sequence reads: CASSSNRDRGRFLVAKNIQYF. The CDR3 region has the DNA TGCGCCAGCAGTTCCAACCGGGACAGGGGAAGATTTCTCGTAGCCAAAAACATTCAGTACTTC.

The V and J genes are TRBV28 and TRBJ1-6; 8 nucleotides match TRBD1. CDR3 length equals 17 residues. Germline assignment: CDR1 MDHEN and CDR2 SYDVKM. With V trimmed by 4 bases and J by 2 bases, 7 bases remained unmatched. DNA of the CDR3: TGTGCCAGCAGTTCTACAGGGGGGGCGGCCTATAATTCACCCCTCCACTTT. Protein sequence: CASSSTGGAAYNSPLHF.

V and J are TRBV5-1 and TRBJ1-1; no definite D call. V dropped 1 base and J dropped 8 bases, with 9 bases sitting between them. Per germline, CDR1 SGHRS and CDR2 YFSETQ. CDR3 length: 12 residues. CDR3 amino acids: CASSLPSVEAFF. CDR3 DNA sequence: TGCGCCAGCAGCTTGCCAAGCGTCGAAGCTTTCTTT.

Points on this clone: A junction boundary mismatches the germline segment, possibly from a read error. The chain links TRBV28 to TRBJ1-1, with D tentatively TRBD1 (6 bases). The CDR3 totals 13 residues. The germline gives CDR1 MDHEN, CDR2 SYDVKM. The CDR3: CASILQGQTEAFF. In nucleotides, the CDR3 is TGTGCCAGCATTTTACAGGGTCAGACTGAAGCTTTCTTT.

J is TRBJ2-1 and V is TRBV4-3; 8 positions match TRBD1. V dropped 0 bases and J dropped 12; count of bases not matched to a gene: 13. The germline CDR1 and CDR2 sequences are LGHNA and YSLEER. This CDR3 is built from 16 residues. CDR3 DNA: TGCGCCAGCAGCCAAGATGGCGGGCAGGGGGCAAGATTGCAGTTCTTC. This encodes CASSQDGGQGARLQFF.

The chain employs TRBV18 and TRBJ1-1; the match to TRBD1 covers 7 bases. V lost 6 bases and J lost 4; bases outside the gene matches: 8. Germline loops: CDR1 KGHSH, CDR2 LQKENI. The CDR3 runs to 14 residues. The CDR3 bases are TGTGCCAGCTCCCAAACAGGGGTAGGCACTGAAGCTTTCTTT. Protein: CASSQTGVGTEAFF.

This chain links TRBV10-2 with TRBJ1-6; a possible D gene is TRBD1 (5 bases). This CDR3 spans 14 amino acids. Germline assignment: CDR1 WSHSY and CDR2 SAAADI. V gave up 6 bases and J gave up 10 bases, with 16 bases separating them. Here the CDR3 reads CASRQATGGSPLHF. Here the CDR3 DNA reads TGCGCCAGCAGGCAGGCGACGGGGGGGTCACCCCTCCACTTT.